This T cell receptor (beta chain) was retrieved from a study of OX40 agonist ivuxolimab in advanced cancers. Study-level information: The treatment was a fully human IgG2 OX40 agonist, ivuxolimab. Partial responses were recorded for three patients, including one with hepatocellular carcinoma and two with cutaneous melanoma. Study conclusions and caveats: Normalized T-cell clonal expansion was also low in some nonresponders.

Concerning this clone: Its target is unknown.

The method was immunoSEQ multiplex PCR; TCRdb's version includes in-frame clones alone and lacks a portion of them. This table holds 30,000 to 40,000 clones, approximately 90% found once. CDR3 length equals 12 residues. Per the germline V gene, CDR1 is SGHRS and CDR2 is YFSETQ. Trimming cost V 4 bases and J 6 bases, with 7 bases left between them. The TCR sequence derives from an adult with an advanced solid tumor such as melanoma, head and neck, liver or kidney cancer. The sequences come from CD4+ or CD8+ T cells sorted from blood, collected in a trial of the OX40 agonist ivuxolimab. The chain employs TRBV5-1 and TRBJ2-2; perhaps TRBD2 as D (6 bases). This CDR3 reads CASSRESGELFF. The CDR3 nucleotides are TGCGCCAGCAGCCGGGAGTCCGGGGAGCTGTTTTTT.